Listed below are T cell receptor beta chains from one sample, sequenced in a study of cytomegalovirus exposure and HLA in healthy donors. Assay used: immunoSEQ multiplex PCR; TCRdb lists only in-frame clones, some missing. The sample lists fewer than 200,000 clones; roughly 80% were seen once. The sequenced sample consisted of PBMCs. The origin of the receptors is a woman aged 25-40 years in good health and CMV-seropositive. Both conserved end residues are part of each CDR3. D genes are given only for firm matches. The size of a clone is reported for some rows only, either as once, few or many, or as a class for expanded clones.

size	V	J	D	CDR3	DNA
-	TRBV28	TRBJ2-7	-	CASSLSLGGGREQYF	TGTGCCAGCAGTTTATCTTTGGGAGGGGGAAGGGAGCAGTACTTC
-	TRBV30	TRBJ2-7	TRBD2	CAWSRASGGEPYF	TGTGCCTGGAGCCGTGCTTCGGGGGGTGAACCGTACTTC
-	TRBV11-2	TRBJ1-5	-	CASSPGYQPQHF	TGTGCCAGCAGCCCAGGGTATCAGCCCCAGCATTTT
few	TRBV18	TRBJ1-1	-	CASSPRAGDTEAFF	TGTGCCAGCTCACCAAGGGCAGGGGACACTGAAGCTTTCTTT
once	TRBV7-2	TRBJ2-3	-	CASSFGGPDTQYF	TGTGCCAGCAGCTTTGGTGGGCCCGATACGCAGTATTTT
-	TRBV7-2	TRBJ2-5	TRBD2	CASSLVTGGWQYF	TGTGCCAGCAGCTTAGTGACGGGGGGATGGCAGTACTTC
-	TRBV7-3	TRBJ1-1	-	CASSLAPGNTEAFF	TGTGCCAGCAGCCTTGCCCCAGGGAACACTGAAGCTTTCTTT
-	TRBV5-1	TRBJ2-7	-	CASSLAGREPGEQYF	TGCGCCAGCAGCTTGGCCGGAAGGGAGCCGGGCGAGCAGTACTTC
-	TRBV4-2	TRBJ2-7	TRBD1	CASSQQTGQGYEQYF	TGTGCCAGCAGCCAACAAACGGGACAGGGATACGAGCAGTACTTC
few	TRBV7-2	TRBJ1-2	-	CASSSIRTGYTF	TGTGCCAGCAGCTCTATTAGGACAGGCTACACCTTC
-	TRBV7-3	TRBJ2-2	TRBD1	CASSLLGQGGTGELFF	TGTGCCAGCAGCTTATTGGGACAGGGTGGGACCGGGGAGCTGTTTTTT
-	TRBV15	TRBJ1-2	-	CATRTGITNYGYTF	TGTGCCACCAGGACAGGTATTACTAACTATGGCTACACCTTC
-	TRBV7-6	TRBJ2-3	TRBD2	CASSFETSLPQYF	TGTGCCAGCAGCTTTGAGACTAGCTTGCCGCAGTATTTT
-	TRBV9	TRBJ2-7	-	CASSVGRGHEQYF	TGTGCCAGCAGCGTAGGCCGGGGTCACGAGCAGTACTTC
-	TRBV7-9	TRBJ2-7	TRBD2	CSSSLGTTHMEEQYF	TGTTCCAGCAGCTTAGGGACTACCCATATGGAGGAGCAGTACTTC
-	TRBV6-5	TRBJ1-1	TRBD1	CASSYTGGPTEAFF	TGTGCCAGCAGCTATACAGGGGGCCCCACTGAAGCTTTCTTT
-	TRBV29-1	TRBJ2-5	-	CSVLARKRTQETQYF	TGCAGCGTTTTAGCCCGTAAAAGAACCCAAGAGACCCAGTACTTC
-	TRBV13	TRBJ2-1	TRBD2	CASMAWTSGGNEQFF	TGTGCCAGCATGGCATGGACTAGCGGGGGGAATGAGCAGTTCTTC
once	TRBV7-2	TRBJ1-6	TRBD1	CASSLGGTGVFNSPLHF	TGTGCCAGCAGCTTAGGTGGGACAGGAGTTTTTAATTCACCCCTCCACTTT
-	TRBV2	TRBJ1-6	-	CASSVERSSYNSPLHF	TGTGCCAGCAGTGTTGAGCGTAGCTCCTATAATTCACCCCTCCACTTT
-	TRBV9	TRBJ1-1	TRBD1	CASSADGTGNTEAFF	TGTGCCAGCAGCGCGGACGGGACAGGGAACACTGAAGCTTTCTTT
-	TRBV5-1	TRBJ1-2	TRBD1	CASSLFGTDYGYTF	TGCGCCAGCAGCTTGTTTGGGACAGACTATGGCTACACCTTC
-	TRBV7-2	TRBJ2-5	TRBD2	CASSGGLAEETQYF	TGTGCCAGCAGCGGGGGACTAGCGGAAGAGACCCAGTACTTC
-	TRBV7-9	TRBJ1-4	-	CASSSSLTGEKLFF	TGTGCCAGCAGCTCATCCCTGACGGGGGAAAAACTGTTTTTT
-	TRBV5-1	TRBJ1-1	-	CASSSIKPNGTEAFF	TGCGCCAGCAGCTCTATAAAACCCAATGGCACTGAAGCTTTCTTT
-	TRBV7-9	TRBJ2-5	-	CASSILHGRLETQYF	TGTGCCAGCAGCATCCTCCATGGCAGGCTCGAGACCCAGTACTTC
-	TRBV25-1	TRBJ2-7	-	CASISPETVPYEQYF	TGTGCCAGCATCTCTCCCGAGACAGTTCCCTACGAGCAGTACTTC
-	TRBV5-1	TRBJ2-5	TRBD2	CASSWASGGARETQYF	TGCGCCAGCAGCTGGGCTAGCGGGGGGGCGCGGGAGACCCAGTACTTC
-	TRBV5-8	TRBJ1-4	TRBD1	CASSFGVDRVDEKLFF	TGTGCCAGCAGCTTTGGAGTCGACAGGGTGGATGAAAAACTGTTTTTT
-	TRBV6-7	TRBJ2-3	-	CAIRGANNTDTQYF	TGTGCCATACGGGGGGCTAATAACACAGATACGCAGTATTTT
-	TRBV7-3	TRBJ2-3	-	CASSQGKRTDTQYF	TGTGCCAGCAGCCAGGGGAAGAGGACAGATACGCAGTATTTT
-	TRBV11-2	TRBJ2-1	TRBD2	CASSPSGGAIEQFF	TGTGCCAGCAGCCCGAGCGGGGGGGCCATTGAGCAGTTCTTC
-	TRBV7-3	TRBJ2-2	TRBD1	CASSQPGQGTGELFF	TGTGCCAGCAGTCAACCGGGACAGGGCACCGGGGAGCTGTTTTTT
-	TRBV10-2	TRBJ1-5	TRBD1	CASRGQAYSNQPQHF	TGCGCCAGCAGGGGACAGGCTTATAGCAATCAGCCCCAGCATTTT
-	TRBV6-6	TRBJ1-2	-	CASLTGYGYTF	TGTGCCAGCTTAACAGGGTACGGCTACACCTTC
-	TRBV18	TRBJ2-3	TRBD2	CASSRGLAGIDTQYF	TGTGCCAGCTCACGGGGACTAGCGGGGATAGATACGCAGTATTTT
-	TRBV7-3	TRBJ1-1	TRBD1	CASSLLGQGRTEAFF	TGTGCCAGCAGCTTATTAGGACAGGGCAGGACTGAAGCTTTCTTT
-	TRBV2	TRBJ1-2	TRBD1	CASSPTGDYGYTF	TGTGCCAGCAGTCCGACAGGGGACTATGGCTACACCTTC
-	TRBV7-3	TRBJ2-1	-	CASSLNYNEQFF	TGTGCCAGCAGCCTTAACTACAATGAGCAGTTCTTC
few	TRBV4-3	TRBJ2-1	TRBD2	CASSQESPISGGSGYNEQFF	TGCGCCAGCAGCCAAGAAAGCCCCATTAGCGGGGGATCCGGCTACAATGAGCAGTTCTTC
-	TRBV21-1	TRBJ2-1	-	CASSKSISGRNEQFF	TGTGCCAGCAGCAAATCGATTTCAGGGCGCAATGAGCAGTTCTTC
-	TRBV7-3	TRBJ2-1	-	CASSLTHSQGPGGNEQFF	TGTGCCAGCAGCTTAACGCATTCTCAGGGGCCAGGTGGTAATGAGCAGTTCTTC
-	TRBV2	TRBJ2-5	TRBD1	CASSLRYGTGQAQETQYF	TGTGCCAGCAGTTTGAGATACGGGACAGGGCAGGCCCAAGAGACCCAGTACTTC
-	TRBV9	TRBJ2-2	-	CASSVGQGYNLGELFF	TGTGCCAGCAGCGTAGGGCAGGGGTATAACCTCGGGGAGCTGTTTTTT
-	TRBV6-5	TRBJ1-1	-	CASSYIINTEAFF	TGTGCCAGCAGTTACATTATTAACACTGAAGCTTTCTTT
few	TRBV5-1	TRBJ1-1	TRBD1	CASSFTGDTEAFF	TGCGCCAGCAGCTTCACAGGGGACACTGAAGCTTTCTTT
few	TRBV7-9	TRBJ2-7	TRBD2	CASSPMGLAGSYEQYF	TGTGCCAGCAGCCCTATGGGACTAGCGGGCTCCTACGAGCAGTACTTC
few	TRBV2	TRBJ1-1	-	CASTGGAGTEAFF	TGTGCCAGCACTGGGGGCGCGGGCACTGAAGCTTTCTTT
-	TRBV4-1	TRBJ2-5	TRBD2	CASSQDLAGGRETQYF	TGCGCCAGCAGCCAAGATCTAGCGGGGGGCCGGGAGACCCAGTACTTC
-	TRBV2	TRBJ1-5	TRBD1	CASSSDRDQPQHF	TGTGCCAGCAGTTCGGACAGGGATCAGCCCCAGCATTTT